These 5 T cell receptor beta chains were sequenced from one sample in a study of cytomegalovirus exposure and HLA in healthy donors. The primer mix had 60 Vbeta and 13 Jbeta primers. TCRdb's table, derived via immunoSEQ multiplex PCR, lists solely in-frame clones and lacks some. Among around 100,000 clones listed, 65% to 90% were seen once. The sample comprised PBMCs. The receptors come from a woman under 30 in good health and CMV-seronegative.

This rearrangement joins TRBV4-1 to TRBJ2-3, with D possibly matching TRBD1 (5 bases). The germline V gene encodes CDR1 MGHRA and CDR2 YSYEKL. V was pared by 2 bases and J by 2 bases, with 17 bases between. CDR3 length equals 17 residues. The CDR3 DNA sequence: TGCGCCAGCAGCCAACCAAGGGGCGGCTACTCCACAGATACGCAGTATTTT. Residues: CASSQPRGGYSTDTQYF.

The V and J genes are TRBV27 and TRBJ2-2; 8 bases match TRBD1. J lost 4 bases, V lost 4 bases, and 8 bases had no gene match. The germline gives CDR1 MNHEY, CDR2 SMNVEV (reference sequence). This CDR3 has 16 residues. CDR3 sequence: CASSSDRGFGTGELFF. The CDR3 DNA reads TGTGCCAGCAGTTCAGACAGGGGATTTGGCACCGGGGAGCTGTTTTTT.

The gene calls are TRBV4-1 and TRBJ1-2; 12 nucleotides match TRBD1. CDR3 length equals 16 residues. Germline values: CDR1 MGHRA, CDR2 YSYEKL. After removal of 2 bases from V and 4 bases from J, the junction contained 5 bases not matched to a gene. This chain's CDR3 is CASSQLGTGGAYGYTF. For the CDR3, the DNA is TGCGCCAGCAGCCAACTTGGGACAGGGGGCGCCTATGGCTACACCTTC.

The J gene is TRBJ2-1, the V gene TRBV7-2; D unresolved. The CDR3 runs to 13 residues. The V gene's germline CDR1 is SGHTA and CDR2 FQGNSA. V lost 5 bases and J 5 bases, leaving 10 bases between the germline ends. CDR3 loop: CASSEQFDNEQFF. The CDR3 DNA reads as TGTGCCAGCAGCGAACAGTTCGACAATGAGCAGTTCTTC.

This chain uses TRBV28 with TRBJ2-7; D may be TRBD1 (5 bases). Germline V CDR1 and CDR2: MDHEN, SYDVKM. CDR3 size: 12 residues. Deletions cut 8 bases from V and 2 bases from J, with 10 bases between. CDR3 nucleotide sequence: TGTGCCAGCCGGACATTTCCCTACGAGCAGTACTTC. This codes for CASRTFPYEQYF.